This T cell receptor (beta chain) was sequenced in a study of T cells in Graves' hyperthyroidism and ophthalmopathy. Each diagnosis was grounded in clinical symptoms, serum thyroxine and TRAb, thyroid ultrasound, and orbital computed tomography. V lost 3 bases, J lost 11 bases, and 13 bases lay in between. Germline V gene lookup returns CDR1 GTSNPN and CDR2 SVGIG (reference sequence). The CDR3 is 11 amino acids. As concerns this clonotype: The antigen is not known.

It was RNA transcripts that yielded the amplified TCR beta CDR3 regions. HTBI primers drove first-round RT-PCR of the TCR CDR3. TCRdb redid the calling of the multiplex PCR reads with MiXCR, one entry per CDR3 protein. In the table there are approximately 690,000 distinct CDR3 sequences, less than 25% of which are singletons. The study's findings and limits: Using 13 V-J features, a model discriminated ophthalmopathy from stable hyperthyroidism.

Sequencing input: blood. This sequence was found in a man aged 25-40 years with Graves' ophthalmopathy. J is TRBJ1-1 and V is TRBV30, with D unresolved. This CDR3 is CAWRAVGWAFF. Written as DNA, the CDR3 is TGTGCCTGGAGGGCAGTAGGATGGGCTTTCTTT.